Listed below are T cell receptor beta chains from one sample, sequenced in a study of cytomegalovirus exposure and HLA in healthy donors. Sequencing was performed with immunoSEQ multiplex PCR; in TCRdb, only in-frame clones are kept and a portion is missing. Seen here are a few hundred thousand clones, more than 65% observed once, and the top ten hold 1.8%. Sequenced material: PBMCs. All receptors derive from a woman under 40 in good health and CMV-seronegative. The CDR3 runs from the conserved cysteine through the conserved F or W.

v_call cdr3_aa
TRBV27 CASTLSSGGHNEQFF
TRBV30 CAWKLAGQKPNEQFF
TRBV4-2 CASSQEGSGGSSYEQYF
TRBV5-6 CASSLEGRGGETQYF
TRBV7-3 CASSLGRTSASSYNEQFF
TRBV9 CASSEREGSYNEQFF
TRBV5-6 CASSLVSGGTDTQYF
TRBV19 CASRARGVLQETQYF
TRBV11-2 CASSLQSSQVNEKLFF
TRBV5-6 CASSWRSGSVHEQYF